Below are 8 T cell receptor beta chains sequenced from a single sample in a study of T cell responses to AZD1222 COVID-19 vaccine. The assay was immunoSEQ multiplex PCR, and TCRdb's table has in-frame clones only and misses some. The sample includes 150,000 to 200,000 clones, about 87% of them seen just once. Sample: peripheral blood, taken 28 days after the second dose of the MenACWY control vaccine. All receptors derive from an adult who received the MenACWY meningococcal vaccine as a control.

The V call is TRBV5-1, the J call TRBJ2-2; 7 bases are shared with TRBD2. In germline, CDR1 is SGHRS, CDR2 YFSETQ. CDR3 length: 17 amino acids. V shed 4 bases and J 2 bases; nucleotides not matched to a gene: 11. The CDR3 nucleotides are TGCGCCAGCAGCCCCGGGGCGGCTAGCGGAAACACCGGGGAGCTGTTTTTT. Amino acid sequence: CASSPGAASGNTGELFF.

The chain couples TRBV13 to TRBJ2-7; a weak D match, TRBD2 (6 bases). Trimming left V 1 base short and J 5 bases short, with 15 bases between. CDR3 length equals 15 residues. Germline-derived CDR1 and CDR2 are PRHDT and FYEKMQ (reference sequence). The chain's CDR3 is CASSLALRERNEQYF. The DNA of the CDR3 is TGTGCCAGCAGCTTAGCACTACGGGAGAGGAACGAGCAGTACTTC.

V gene TRBV2 combines with J gene TRBJ1-4, with D possibly TRBD1 on 5 matching bases. In germline, CDR1 is SNHLY, CDR2 FYNNEI. Trimming stripped 2 bases from V and 1 base from J, with 8 bases between. The CDR3 covers 15 residues. The chain's CDR3 is CASSEQGVTNEKLFF. As DNA, the CDR3 is TGTGCCAGCAGTGAACAAGGGGTAACTAATGAAAAACTGTTTTTT.

This clone was detected only a few times. CDR3 in DNA: TGTGCCAGCACCCAGGGCCTATACTTATTCTATGGCTACACCTTC. Translated, it gives CASTQGLYLFYGYTF. This sequence joins TRBV28 and TRBJ1-2; D may be TRBD1 (5 bases). The germline CDR1 and CDR2 sequences are MDHEN and SYDVKM. Trimming pared 7 bases from V and 4 bases from J, leaving 19 bases between. The CDR3 covers 15 residues.

A few counts support this clone. The chain has TRBV29-1 and TRBJ1-4; possibly TRBD1 for D (5 bases). The V and J ends lost 7 bases and 10 bases respectively, with 16 bases between them. CDR3 size: 12 residues. The germline CDR1 and CDR2 sequences are SQVTM and ANQGSEA. In nucleotides, the CDR3 is TGCAGCGCTCTGGAAGACAGTTCAAAACTGTTTTTT. Its protein is CSALEDSSKLFF.

The genes are TRBV7-9 and TRBJ1-4; the D gene is possibly TRBD1 (5 bases). Germline CDR1 is SEHNR and CDR2 is FQNEAQ (reference sequence). The V end lost 2 bases, the J end lost 3 bases, and 7 bases lay between the germline ends. This CDR3 spans 14 amino acids. The CDR3 sequence: CASSLRTPNEKLFF. In nucleotides, the CDR3 is TGTGCCAGCAGCTTACGGACACCTAATGAAAAACTGTTTTTT.

The chain carries TRBV7-6 and TRBJ2-3, with no clear D. The V gene's germline CDR1 is SGHVS and CDR2 FNYEAQ. V dropped 4 bases and J dropped 0 bases, with 11 bases sitting between them. CDR3 length equals 15 residues. In DNA form, the CDR3 reads TGTGCCAGCAGCTCCGGTACAACTAGCACAGATACGCAGTATTTT. It is translated as CASSSGTTSTDTQYF. The whole variable domain, remainder taken from reference TRBV7-6 and TRBJ2-3, is GAGVSQSPRYKVTKRGQDVALRCDPISGHVSLYWYRQALGQGPEFLTYFNYEAQQDKSGLPNDRFSAERPEGSISTLTIQRTEQRDSAMYRCASSSGTTSTDTQYFGPGTRLTVL.

The chain combines TRBV21-1 with TRBJ2-5; the table gives TRBD1 as D, unverified against the DNA. TRBV21-1 is annotated as a pseudogene. CDR3 length: 16 residues. The CDR3 coding sequence is TGTGCCAGCAGCAAATCGGGGACAGTCAGGGAGGAGACCCAGTACTTC. This sequence encodes CASSKSGTVREETQYF.